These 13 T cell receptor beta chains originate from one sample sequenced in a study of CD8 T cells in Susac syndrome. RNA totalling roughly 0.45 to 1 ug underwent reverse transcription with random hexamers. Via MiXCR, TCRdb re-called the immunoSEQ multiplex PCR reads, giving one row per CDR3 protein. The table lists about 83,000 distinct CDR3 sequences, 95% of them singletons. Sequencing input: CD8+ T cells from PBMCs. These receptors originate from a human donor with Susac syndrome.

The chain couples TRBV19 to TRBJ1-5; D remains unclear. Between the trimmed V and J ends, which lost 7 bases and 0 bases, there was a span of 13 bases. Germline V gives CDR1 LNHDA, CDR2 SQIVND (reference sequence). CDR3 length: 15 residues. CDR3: CASTMAADSNQPQHF. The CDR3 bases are TGTGCCAGTACCATGGCAGCGGATAGCAATCAGCCCCAGCATTTT.

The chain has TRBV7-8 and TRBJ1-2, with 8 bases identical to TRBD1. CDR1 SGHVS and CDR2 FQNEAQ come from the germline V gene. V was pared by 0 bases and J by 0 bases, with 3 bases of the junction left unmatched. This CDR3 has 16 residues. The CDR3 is CASSLARDRPNYGYTF. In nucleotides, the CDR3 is TGTGCCAGCAGCTTAGCGCGGGACAGGCCTAACTATGGCTACACCTTC.

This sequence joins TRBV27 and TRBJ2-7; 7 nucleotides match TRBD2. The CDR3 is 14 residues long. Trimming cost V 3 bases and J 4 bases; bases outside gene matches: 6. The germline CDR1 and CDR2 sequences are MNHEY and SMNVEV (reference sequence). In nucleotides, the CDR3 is TGTGCCAGCAGTTTTGGGGGAGGGCCTTACGAGCAGTACTTC. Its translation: CASSFGGGPYEQYF.

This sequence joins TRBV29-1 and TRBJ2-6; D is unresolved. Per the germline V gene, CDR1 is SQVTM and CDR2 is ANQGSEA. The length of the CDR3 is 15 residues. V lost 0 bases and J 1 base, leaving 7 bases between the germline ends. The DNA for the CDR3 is TGCAGCGTTGAAGATGGGTCTTCTGGGGCCAACGTCCTGACTTTC. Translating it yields CSVEDGSSGANVLTF.

CDR3 nucleotide sequence: TGCGCCAGCAGCCAAGACCCTCGGAATGAGCAGTTCTTC. It codes for CASSQDPRNEQFF. The V gene is TRBV4-3, the J gene TRBJ2-1; D gene unclear. Trimming took off 0 bases at V and 7 bases at J, with 7 bases between the two ends. This CDR3 is 13 amino acids long. Germline values: CDR1 LGHNA, CDR2 YSLEER.

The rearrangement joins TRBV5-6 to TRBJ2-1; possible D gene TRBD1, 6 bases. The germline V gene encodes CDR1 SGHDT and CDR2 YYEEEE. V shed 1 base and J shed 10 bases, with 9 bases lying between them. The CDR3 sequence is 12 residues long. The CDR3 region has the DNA TGTGCCAGCAGCTTGACCGGGACAGAGCAGTTCTTC. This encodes CASSLTGTEQFF.

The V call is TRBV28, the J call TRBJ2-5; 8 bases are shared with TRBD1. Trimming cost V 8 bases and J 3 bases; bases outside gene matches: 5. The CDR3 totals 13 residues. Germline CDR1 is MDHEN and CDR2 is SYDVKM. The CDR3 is CASPGQEEETQYF. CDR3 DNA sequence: TGTGCCAGCCCGGGACAGGAAGAAGAGACCCAGTACTTC. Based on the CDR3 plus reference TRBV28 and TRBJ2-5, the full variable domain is DVKVTQSSRYLVKRTGEKVFLECVQDMDHENMFWYRQDPGLGLRLIYFSYDVKMKEKGDIPEGYSVSREKKERFSLILESASTNQTSMYLCASPGQEEETQYFGPGTRLLVL.

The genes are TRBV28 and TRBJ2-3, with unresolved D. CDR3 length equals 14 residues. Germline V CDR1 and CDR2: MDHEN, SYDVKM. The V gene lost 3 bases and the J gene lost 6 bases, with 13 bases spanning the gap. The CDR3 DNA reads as TGTGCCAGCAGTTTTGGCCCCCTCGGGGATACGCAGTATTTT. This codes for CASSFGPLGDTQYF.

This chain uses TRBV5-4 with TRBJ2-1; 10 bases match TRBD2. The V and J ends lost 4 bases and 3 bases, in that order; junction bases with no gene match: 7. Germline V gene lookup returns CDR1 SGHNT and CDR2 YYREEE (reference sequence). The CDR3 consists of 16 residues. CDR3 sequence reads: CASSPRTSGVYNEQFF. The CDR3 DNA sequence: TGTGCCAGCAGCCCACGGACTAGCGGAGTCTACAATGAGCAGTTCTTC.

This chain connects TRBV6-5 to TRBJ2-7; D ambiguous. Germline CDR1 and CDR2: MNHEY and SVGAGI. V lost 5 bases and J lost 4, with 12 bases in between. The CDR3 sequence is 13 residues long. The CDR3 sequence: CASSQRTWYEQYF. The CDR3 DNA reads TGTGCCAGCAGTCAACGTACCTGGTACGAGCAGTACTTC.

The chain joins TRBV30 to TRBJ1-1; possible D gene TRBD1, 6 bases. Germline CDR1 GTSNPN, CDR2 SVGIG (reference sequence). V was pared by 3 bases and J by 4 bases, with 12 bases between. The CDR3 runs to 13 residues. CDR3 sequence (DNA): TGTGCCTGGAGGTTAGCAGGGGCCACTGAAGCTTTCTTT. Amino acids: CAWRLAGATEAFF.

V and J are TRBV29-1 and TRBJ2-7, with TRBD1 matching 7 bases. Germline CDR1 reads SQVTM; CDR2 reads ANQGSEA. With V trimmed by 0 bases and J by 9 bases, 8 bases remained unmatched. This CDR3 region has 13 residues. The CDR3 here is CSVEDGTGVVQYF. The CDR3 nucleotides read TGCAGCGTTGAAGATGGCACAGGGGTTGTGCAGTACTTC.

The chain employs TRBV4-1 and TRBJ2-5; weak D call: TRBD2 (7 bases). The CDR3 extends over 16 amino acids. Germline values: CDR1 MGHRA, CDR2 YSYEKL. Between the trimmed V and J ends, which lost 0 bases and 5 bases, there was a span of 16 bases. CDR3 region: CASSQESVRGGETQYF. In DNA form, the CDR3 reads TGCGCCAGCAGCCAAGAAAGTGTCAGGGGAGGGGAGACCCAGTACTTC.